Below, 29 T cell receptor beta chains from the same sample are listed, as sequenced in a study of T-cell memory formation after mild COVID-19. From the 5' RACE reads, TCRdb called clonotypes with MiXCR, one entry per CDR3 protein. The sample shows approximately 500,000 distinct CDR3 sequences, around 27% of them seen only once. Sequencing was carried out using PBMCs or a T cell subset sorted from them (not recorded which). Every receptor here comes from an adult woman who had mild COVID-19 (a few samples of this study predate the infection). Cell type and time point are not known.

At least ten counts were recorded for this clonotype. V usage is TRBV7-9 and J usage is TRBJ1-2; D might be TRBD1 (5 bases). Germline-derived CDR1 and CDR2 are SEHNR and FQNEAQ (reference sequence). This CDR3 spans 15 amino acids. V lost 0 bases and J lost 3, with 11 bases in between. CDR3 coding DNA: TGTGCCAGCAGCTTAGCGGCGACAGAACACTATGGCTACACCTTC. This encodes CASSLAATEHYGYTF. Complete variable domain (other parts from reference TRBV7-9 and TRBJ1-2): DTGVSQNPRHKITKRGQNVTFRCDPISEHNRLYWYRQTLGQGPEFLTYFQNEAQLEKSRLLSDRFSAERPKGSFSTLEIQRTEQGDSAMYLCASSLAATEHYGYTFGSGTRLTVV.

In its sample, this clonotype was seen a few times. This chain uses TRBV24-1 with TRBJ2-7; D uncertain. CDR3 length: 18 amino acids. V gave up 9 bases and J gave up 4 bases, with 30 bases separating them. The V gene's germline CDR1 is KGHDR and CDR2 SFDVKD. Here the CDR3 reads CATVVSPRPGSRIYEQYF. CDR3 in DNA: TGTGCCACCGTGGTATCCCCTAGACCCGGAAGCAGGATTTACGAGCAGTACTTC.

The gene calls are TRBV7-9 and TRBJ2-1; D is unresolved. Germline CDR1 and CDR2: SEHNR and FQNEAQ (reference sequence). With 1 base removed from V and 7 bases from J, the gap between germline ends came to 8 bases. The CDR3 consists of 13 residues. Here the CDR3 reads CASSLGNLNEQFF. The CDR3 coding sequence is TGTGCCAGCAGCTTAGGGAATCTTAATGAGCAGTTCTTC.

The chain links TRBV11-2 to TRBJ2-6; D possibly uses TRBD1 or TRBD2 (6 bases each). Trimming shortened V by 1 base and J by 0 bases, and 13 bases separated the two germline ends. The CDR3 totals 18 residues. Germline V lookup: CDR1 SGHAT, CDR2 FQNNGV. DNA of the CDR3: TGTGCCAGCAGCTTAGGTGGCGGGACATACTCTGGGGCCAACGTCCTGACTTTC. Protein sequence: CASSLGGGTYSGANVLTF.

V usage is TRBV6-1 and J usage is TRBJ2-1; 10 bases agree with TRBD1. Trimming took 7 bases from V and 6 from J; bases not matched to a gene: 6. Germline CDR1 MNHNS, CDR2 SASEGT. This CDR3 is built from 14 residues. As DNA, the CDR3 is TGTGCCAGCAAGGGACAGGGGAGTGCCAATGAGCAGTTCTTC. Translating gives CASKGQGSANEQFF.

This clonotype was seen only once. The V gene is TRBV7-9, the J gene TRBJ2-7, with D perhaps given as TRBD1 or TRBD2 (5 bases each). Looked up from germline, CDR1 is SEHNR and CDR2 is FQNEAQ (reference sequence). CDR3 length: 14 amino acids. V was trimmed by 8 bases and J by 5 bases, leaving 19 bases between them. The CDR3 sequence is CASCPGQGSHEQYF. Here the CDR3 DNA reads TGTGCCAGCTGTCCGGGGCAGGGAAGCCACGAGCAGTACTTC.

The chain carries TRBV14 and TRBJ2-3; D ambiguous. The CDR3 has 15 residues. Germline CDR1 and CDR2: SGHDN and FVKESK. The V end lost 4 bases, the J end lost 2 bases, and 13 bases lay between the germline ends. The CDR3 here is CASSPRVTPTDTQYF. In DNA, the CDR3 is TGTGCCAGCAGCCCCCGCGTTACTCCCACAGATACGCAGTATTTT.

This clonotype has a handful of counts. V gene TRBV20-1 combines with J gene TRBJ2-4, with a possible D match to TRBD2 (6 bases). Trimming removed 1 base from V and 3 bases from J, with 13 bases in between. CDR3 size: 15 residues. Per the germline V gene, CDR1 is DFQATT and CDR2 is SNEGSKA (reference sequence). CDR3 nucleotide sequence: TGCAGTGCTAGAGGACATGCGGGGAACAAAAACATTCAGTACTTC. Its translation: CSARGHAGNKNIQYF.

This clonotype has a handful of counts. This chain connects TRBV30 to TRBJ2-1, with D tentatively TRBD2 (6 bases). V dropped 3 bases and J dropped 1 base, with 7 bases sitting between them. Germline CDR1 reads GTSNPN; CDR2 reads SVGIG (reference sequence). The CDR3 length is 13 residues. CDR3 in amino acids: CAWRDYSYNEQFF. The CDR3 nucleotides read TGTGCCTGGAGGGACTATTCCTACAATGAGCAGTTCTTC.

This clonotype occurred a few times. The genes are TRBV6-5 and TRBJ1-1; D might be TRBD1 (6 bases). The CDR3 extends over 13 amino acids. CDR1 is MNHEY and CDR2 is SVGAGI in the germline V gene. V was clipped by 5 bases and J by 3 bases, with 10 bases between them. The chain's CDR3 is CASSAHRDTEAFF. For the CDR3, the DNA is TGTGCCAGCAGTGCACACAGGGACACTGAAGCTTTCTTT.

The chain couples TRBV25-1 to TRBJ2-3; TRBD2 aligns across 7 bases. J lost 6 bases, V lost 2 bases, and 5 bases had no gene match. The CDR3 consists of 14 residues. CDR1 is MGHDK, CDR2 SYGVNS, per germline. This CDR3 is CASSEPRGDDTQYF. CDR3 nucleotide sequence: TGTGCCAGCAGTGAACCCCGGGGGGATGATACGCAGTATTTT.

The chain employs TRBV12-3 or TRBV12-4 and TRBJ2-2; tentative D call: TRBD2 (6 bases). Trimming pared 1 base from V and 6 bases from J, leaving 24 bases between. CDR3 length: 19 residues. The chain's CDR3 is CASSLEGPLAKIVAGELFF. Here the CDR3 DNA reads TGTGCCAGCAGTTTAGAGGGCCCTCTAGCGAAGATTGTTGCCGGGGAGCTGTTTTTT.

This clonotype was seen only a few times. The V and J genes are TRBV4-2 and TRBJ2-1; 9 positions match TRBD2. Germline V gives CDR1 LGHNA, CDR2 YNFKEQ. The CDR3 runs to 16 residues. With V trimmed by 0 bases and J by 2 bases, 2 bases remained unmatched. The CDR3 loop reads CASSQEVAGAYNEQFF. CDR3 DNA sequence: TGTGCCAGCAGCCAAGAAGTAGCGGGGGCCTACAATGAGCAGTTCTTC.

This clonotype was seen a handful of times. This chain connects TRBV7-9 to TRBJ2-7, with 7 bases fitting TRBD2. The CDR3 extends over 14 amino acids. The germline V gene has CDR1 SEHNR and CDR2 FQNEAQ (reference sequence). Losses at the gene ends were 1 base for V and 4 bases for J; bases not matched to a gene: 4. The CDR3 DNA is TGTGCCAGCAGCTTAGGGGCGGGAGTGTACGAGCAGTACTTC. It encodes CASSLGAGVYEQYF.

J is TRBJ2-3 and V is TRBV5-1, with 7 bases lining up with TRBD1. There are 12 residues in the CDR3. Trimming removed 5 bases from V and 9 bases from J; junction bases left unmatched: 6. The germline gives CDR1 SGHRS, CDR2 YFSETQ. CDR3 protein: CASSPPGQTQYF. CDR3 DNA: TGCGCCAGCAGTCCTCCGGGACAGACGCAGTATTTT.

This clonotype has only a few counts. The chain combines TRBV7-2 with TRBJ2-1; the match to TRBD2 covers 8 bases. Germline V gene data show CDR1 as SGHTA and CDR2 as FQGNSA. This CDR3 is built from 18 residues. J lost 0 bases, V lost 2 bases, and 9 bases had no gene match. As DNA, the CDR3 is TGTGCCAGCAGCTTACCCCGAGGGAGCGGGAGCTCCTACAATGAGCAGTTCTTC. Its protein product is CASSLPRGSGSSYNEQFF.

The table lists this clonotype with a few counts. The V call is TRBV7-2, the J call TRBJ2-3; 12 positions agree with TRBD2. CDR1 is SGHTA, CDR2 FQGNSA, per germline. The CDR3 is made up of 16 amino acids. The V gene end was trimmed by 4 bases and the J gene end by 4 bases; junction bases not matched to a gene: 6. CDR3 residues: CASSSPSGRAPDTQYF. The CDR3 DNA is TGTGCCAGCAGCTCTCCTAGCGGGAGGGCCCCAGATACGCAGTATTTT.

The chain's CDR3 is CASSERWSTYEQYF. CDR3 sequence (DNA): TGTGCCAGCAGTGAGAGGTGGAGTACCTACGAGCAGTACTTC. This sequence joins TRBV2 and TRBJ2-7; no definite D call. The V and J ends lost 3 bases and 2 bases respectively, with 11 bases between them. CDR1 SNHLY and CDR2 FYNNEI come from the germline V gene. The CDR3 runs to 14 residues.

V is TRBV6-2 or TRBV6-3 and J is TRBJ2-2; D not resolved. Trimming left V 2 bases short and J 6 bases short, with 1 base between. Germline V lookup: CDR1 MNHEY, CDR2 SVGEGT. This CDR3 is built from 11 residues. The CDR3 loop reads CASSYAGELFF. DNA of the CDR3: TGTGCCAGCAGTTACGCCGGGGAGCTGTTTTTT.

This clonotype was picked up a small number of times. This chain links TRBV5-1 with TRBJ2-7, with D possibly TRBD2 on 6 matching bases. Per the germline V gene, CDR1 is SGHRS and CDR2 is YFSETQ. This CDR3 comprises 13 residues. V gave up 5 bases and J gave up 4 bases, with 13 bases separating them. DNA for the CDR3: TGCGCCAGCAGATCCGACGGGAGATACGAGCAGTACTTC. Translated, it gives CASRSDGRYEQYF.

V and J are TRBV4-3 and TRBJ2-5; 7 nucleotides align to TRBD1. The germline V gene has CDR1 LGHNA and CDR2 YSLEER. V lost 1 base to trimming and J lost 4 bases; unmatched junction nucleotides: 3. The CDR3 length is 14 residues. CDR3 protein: CASSQGQGGETQYF. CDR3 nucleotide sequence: TGCGCCAGCAGCCAAGGACAGGGTGGAGAGACCCAGTACTTC.

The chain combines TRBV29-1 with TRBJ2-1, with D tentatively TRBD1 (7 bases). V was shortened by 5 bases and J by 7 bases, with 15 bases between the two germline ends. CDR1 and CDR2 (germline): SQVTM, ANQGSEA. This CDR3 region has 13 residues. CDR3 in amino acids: CSVRQGGGNEQFF. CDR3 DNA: TGCAGCGTTCGACAGGGAGGAGGGAATGAGCAGTTCTTC.

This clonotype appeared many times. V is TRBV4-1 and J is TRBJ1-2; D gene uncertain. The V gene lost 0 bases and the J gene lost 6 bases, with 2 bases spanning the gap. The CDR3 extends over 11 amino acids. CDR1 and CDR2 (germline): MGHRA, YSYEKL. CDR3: CASSQDDGYTF. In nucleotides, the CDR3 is TGCGCCAGCAGCCAAGATGATGGCTACACCTTC.

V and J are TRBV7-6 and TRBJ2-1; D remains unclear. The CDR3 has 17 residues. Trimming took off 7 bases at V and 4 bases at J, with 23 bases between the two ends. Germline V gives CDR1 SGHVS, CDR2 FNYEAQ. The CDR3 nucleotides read TGTGCCAGCACCCTTTCTCACTCTCGTCTCTCGTACAATGAGCAGTTCTTC. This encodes CASTLSHSRLSYNEQFF.

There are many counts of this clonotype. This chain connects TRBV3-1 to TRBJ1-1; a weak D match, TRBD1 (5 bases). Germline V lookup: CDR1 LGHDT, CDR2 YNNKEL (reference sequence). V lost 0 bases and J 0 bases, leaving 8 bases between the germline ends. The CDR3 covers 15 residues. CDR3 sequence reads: CASSQDLTVNTEAFF. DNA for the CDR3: TGTGCCAGCAGCCAAGATCTGACAGTGAACACTGAAGCTTTCTTT.

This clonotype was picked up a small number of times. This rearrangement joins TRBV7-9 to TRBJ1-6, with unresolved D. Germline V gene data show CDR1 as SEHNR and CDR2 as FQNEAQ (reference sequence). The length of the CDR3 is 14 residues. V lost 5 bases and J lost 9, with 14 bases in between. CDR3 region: CASSPGGGTSPLHF. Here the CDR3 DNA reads TGTGCCAGCAGCCCGGGCGGCGGAACTTCACCCCTCCACTTT.

CDR3 region: CASSLEVDELEAFF. CDR3 nucleotides: TGCGCCAGCAGCTTGGAGGTTGACGAGCTCGAAGCTTTCTTT. The J gene is TRBJ1-1, the V gene TRBV5-1; no firm D call. Germline values: CDR1 SGHRS, CDR2 YFSETQ. This CDR3 has 14 residues. Trimming removed 0 bases from V and 8 bases from J, with 14 bases in between. Based on the CDR3 plus reference TRBV5-1 and TRBJ1-1, the full variable domain is KAGVTQTPRYLIKTRGQQVTLSCSPISGHRSVSWYQQTPGQGLQFLFEYFSETQRNKGNFPGRFSGRQFSNSRSEMNVSTLELGDSALYLCASSLEVDELEAFFGQGTRLTVV.

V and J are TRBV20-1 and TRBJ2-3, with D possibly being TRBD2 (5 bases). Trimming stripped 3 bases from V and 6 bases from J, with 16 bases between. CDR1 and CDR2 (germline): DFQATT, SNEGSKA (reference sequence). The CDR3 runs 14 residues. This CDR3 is CSASPYGGLDTQYF. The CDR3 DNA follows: TGCAGTGCTAGCCCCTATGGAGGATTGGATACGCAGTATTTT.

CDR3 region: CATSDSGTSGSYEQYF. The CDR3 DNA is TGTGCCACCAGTGACTCCGGGACTAGCGGATCCTACGAGCAGTACTTC. The chain combines TRBV24-1 with TRBJ2-7; 11 nucleotides agree with TRBD2. V lost 4 bases to trimming and J lost 1 base; unmatched junction nucleotides: 5. The CDR3 is made up of 16 amino acids. Looked up from germline, CDR1 is KGHDR and CDR2 is SFDVKD.